This T cell receptor (beta chain) emerged from a study of blood T cell repertoires in COVID-19. Overall study context: Some COVID-19 samples were acute and others convalescent; all came from the United States, Italy and Spain. Sources were T cells, B-cell-depleted T cells, or PBMCs; the material itself was cDNA or gDNA.

The authors' processing: It was from reference gene primer amplification that nucleated cell counts were estimated. TCRdb's copy holds only in-frame clones and misses some; the assay was immunoSEQ multiplex PCR. The DNA gave D and trimming, while V, J and clone size come from that table. This repertoire shows about 120,000 clones, about 78% found once; its top ten account for roughly 2%. This CDR3 has 14 amino acids. Germline CDR1 SGHTS, CDR2 YDEGEE. V trimming: 2 bases; J trimming: 3 bases; junction bases outside the gene matches: 1. This clone was counted a few times. The chain combines TRBV5-8 with TRBJ1-4; 7 nucleotides line up with TRBD1. The clonotype was recovered from a man between 65 and 85 years old with acute or convalescent COVID-19. The specimen sequenced was peripheral blood. The CDR3 bases are TGTGCCAGCAGCTTAGGGACAGCTAATGAAAAACTGTTTTTT. Protein: CASSLGTANEKLFF. The complete variable domain, with remaining parts taken from reference TRBV5-8 and TRBJ1-4, reads EAGVTQSPTHLIKTRGQQATLRCSPISGHTSVYWYQQALGLGLQFLLWYDEGEERNRGNFPPRFSGRQFPNYSSELNVNALELEDSALYLCASSLGTANEKLFFGSGTQLSVL.